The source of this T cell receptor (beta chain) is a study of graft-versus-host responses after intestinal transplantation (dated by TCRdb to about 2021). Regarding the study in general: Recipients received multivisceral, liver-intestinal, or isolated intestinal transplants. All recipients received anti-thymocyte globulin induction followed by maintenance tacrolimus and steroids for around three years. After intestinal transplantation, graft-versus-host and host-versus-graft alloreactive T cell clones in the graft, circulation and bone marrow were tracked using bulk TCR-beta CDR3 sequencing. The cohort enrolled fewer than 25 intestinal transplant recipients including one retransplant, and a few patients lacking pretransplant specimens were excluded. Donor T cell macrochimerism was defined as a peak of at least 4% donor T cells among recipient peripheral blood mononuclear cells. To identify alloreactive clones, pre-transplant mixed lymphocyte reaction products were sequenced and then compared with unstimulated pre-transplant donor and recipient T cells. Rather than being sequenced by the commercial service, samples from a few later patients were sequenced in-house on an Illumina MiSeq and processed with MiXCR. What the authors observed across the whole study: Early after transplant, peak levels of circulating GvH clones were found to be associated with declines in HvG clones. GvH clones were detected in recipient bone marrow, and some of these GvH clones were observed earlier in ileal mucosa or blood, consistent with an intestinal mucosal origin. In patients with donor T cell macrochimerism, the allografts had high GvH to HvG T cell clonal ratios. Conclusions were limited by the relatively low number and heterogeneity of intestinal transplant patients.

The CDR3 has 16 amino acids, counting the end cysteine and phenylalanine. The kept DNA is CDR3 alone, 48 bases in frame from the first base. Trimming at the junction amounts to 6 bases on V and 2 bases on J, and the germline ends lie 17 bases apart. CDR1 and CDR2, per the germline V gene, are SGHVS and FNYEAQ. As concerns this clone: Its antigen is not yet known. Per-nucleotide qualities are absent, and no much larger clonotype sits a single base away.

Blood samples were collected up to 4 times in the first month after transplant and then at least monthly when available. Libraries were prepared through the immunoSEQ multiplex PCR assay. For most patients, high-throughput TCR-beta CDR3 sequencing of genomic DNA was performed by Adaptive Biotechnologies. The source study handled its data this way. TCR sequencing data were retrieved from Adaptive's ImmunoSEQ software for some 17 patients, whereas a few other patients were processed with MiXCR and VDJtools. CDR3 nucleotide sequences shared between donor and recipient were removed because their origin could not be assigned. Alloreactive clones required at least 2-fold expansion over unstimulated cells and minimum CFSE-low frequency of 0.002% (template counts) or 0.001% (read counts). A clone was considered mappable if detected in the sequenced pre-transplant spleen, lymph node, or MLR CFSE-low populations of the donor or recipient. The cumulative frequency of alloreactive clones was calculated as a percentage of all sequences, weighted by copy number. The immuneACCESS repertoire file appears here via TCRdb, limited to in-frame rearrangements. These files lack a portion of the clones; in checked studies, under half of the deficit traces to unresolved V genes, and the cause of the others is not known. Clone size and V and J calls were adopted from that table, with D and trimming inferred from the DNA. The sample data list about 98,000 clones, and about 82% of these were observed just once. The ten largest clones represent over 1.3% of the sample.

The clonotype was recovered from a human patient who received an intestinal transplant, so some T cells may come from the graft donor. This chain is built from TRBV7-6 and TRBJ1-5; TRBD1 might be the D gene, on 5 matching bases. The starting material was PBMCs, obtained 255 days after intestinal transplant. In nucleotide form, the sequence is TGTGCCAGCAGTTGGCATCAGGGTGATGGCAATCAGCCCCAGCATTTT. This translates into CASSWHQGDGNQPQHF.